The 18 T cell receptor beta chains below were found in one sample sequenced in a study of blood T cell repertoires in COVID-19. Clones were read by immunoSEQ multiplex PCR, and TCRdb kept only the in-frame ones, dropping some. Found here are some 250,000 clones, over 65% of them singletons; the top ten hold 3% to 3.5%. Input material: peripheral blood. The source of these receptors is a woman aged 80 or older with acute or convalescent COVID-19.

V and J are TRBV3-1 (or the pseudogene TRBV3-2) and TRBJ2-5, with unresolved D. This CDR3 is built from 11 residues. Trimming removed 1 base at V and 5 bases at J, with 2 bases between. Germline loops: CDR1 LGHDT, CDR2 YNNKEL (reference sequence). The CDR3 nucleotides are TGTGCCAGCAGCCAAGCGGAGACCCAGTACTTC. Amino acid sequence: CASSQAETQYF.

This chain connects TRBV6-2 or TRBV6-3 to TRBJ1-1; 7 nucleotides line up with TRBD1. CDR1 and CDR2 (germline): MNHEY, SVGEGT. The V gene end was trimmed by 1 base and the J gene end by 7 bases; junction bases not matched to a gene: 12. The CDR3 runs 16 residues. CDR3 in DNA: TGTGCCAGCAGTTACTTGGCGACAGGGATAGGGATTGAAGCTTTCTTT. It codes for CASSYLATGIGIEAFF.

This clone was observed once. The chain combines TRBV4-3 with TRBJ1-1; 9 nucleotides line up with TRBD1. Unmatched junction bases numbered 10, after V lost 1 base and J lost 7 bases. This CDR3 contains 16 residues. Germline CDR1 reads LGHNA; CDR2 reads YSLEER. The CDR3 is CASSQGAGQGIIEAFF. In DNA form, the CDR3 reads TGCGCCAGCAGCCAAGGGGCCGGACAGGGGATAATTGAAGCTTTCTTT.

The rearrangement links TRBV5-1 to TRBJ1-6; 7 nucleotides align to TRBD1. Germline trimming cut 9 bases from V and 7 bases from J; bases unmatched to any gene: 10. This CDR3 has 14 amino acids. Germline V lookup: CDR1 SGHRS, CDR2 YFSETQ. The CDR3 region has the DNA TGCGCCACCAGGGAGGGACAGAGCAATTCACCCCTCCACTTT. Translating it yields CATREGQSNSPLHF.

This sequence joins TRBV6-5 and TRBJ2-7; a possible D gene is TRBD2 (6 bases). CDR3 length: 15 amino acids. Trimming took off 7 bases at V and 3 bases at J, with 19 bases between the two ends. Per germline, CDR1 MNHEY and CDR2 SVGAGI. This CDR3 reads CASTEQGLAYYEQYF. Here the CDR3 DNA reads TGTGCCAGCACCGAGCAAGGGCTAGCGTACTACGAGCAGTACTTC.

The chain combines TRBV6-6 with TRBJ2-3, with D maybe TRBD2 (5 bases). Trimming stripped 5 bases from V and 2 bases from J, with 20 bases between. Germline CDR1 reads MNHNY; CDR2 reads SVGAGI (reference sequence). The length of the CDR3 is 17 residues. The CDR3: CASSQLRQLGFTDTQYF. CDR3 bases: TGTGCCAGCAGTCAACTCAGGCAACTAGGGTTCACAGATACGCAGTATTTT.

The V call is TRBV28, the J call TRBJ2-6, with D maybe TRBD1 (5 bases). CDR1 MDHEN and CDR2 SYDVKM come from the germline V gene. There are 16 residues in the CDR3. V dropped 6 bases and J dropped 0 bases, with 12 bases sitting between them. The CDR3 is CASSRTGPSGANVLTF. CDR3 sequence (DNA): TGTGCCAGCAGCAGAACAGGCCCCTCTGGGGCCAACGTCCTGACTTTC.

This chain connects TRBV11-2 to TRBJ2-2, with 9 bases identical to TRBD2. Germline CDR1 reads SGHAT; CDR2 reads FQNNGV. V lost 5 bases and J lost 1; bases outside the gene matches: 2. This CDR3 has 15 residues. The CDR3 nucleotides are TGTGCCAGCAGCCCAGCGGGAGGGAACACCGGGGAGCTGTTTTTT. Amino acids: CASSPAGGNTGELFF.

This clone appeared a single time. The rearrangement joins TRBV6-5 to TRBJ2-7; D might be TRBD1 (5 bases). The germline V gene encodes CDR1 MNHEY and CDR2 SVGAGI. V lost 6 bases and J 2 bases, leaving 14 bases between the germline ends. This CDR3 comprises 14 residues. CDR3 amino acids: CASSRIQGTYEQYF. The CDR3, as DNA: TGTGCCAGCAGCCGCATCCAGGGTACCTACGAGCAGTACTTC.

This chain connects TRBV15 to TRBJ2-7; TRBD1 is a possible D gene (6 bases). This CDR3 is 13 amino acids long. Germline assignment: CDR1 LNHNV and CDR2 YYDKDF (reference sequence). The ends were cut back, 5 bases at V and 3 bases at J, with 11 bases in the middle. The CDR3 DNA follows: TGTGCCACCAGCGGGGAACAGGGCTACGAGCAGTACTTC. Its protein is CATSGEQGYEQYF.

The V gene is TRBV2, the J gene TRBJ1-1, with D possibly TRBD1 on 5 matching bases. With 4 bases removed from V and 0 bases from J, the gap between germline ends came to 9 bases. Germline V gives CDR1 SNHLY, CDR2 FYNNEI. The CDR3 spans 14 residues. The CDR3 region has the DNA TGTGCCAGCAGTGGCTTGACAGTGAACACTGAAGCTTTCTTT. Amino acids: CASSGLTVNTEAFF.

The CDR3 DNA is TGTGCCAGCAGTCAGGACACATACACTGAAGCTTTCTTT. Protein: CASSQDTYTEAFF. The chain carries TRBV6-5 and TRBJ1-1; possibly TRBD1 for D (5 bases). This CDR3 has 13 residues. Germline CDR1 MNHEY, CDR2 SVGAGI. Trimming left V 5 bases short and J 3 bases short, with 10 bases between.

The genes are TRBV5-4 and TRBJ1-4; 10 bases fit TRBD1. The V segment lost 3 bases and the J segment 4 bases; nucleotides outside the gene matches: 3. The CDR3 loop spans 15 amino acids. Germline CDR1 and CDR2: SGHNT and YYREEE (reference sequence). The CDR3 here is CASSWDRGDNEKLFF. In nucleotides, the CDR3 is TGTGCCAGCAGCTGGGACAGGGGTGATAATGAAAAACTGTTTTTT.

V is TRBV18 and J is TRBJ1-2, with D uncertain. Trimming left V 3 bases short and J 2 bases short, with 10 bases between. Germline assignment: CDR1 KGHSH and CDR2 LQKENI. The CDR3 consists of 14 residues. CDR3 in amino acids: CASSPVQQNYGYTF. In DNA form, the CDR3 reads TGTGCCAGCTCACCTGTACAACAGAACTATGGCTACACCTTC. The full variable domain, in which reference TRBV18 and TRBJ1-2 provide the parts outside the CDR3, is NAGVMQNPRHLVRRRGQEARLRCSPMKGHSHVYWYRQLPEEGLKFMVYLQKENIIDESGMPKERFSAEFPKEGPSILRIQQVVRGDSAAYFCASSPVQQNYGYTFGSGTRLTVV.

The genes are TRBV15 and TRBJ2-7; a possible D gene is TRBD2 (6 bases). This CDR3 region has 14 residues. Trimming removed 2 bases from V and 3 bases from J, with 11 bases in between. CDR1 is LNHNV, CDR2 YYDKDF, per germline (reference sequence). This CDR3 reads CATSRPGGFYEQYF. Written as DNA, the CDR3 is TGTGCCACCAGCAGACCCGGAGGGTTCTACGAGCAGTACTTC.

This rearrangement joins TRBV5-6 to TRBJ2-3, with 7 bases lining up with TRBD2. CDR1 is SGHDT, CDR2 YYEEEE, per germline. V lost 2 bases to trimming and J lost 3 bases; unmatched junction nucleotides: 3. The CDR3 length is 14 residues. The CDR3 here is CASSFGLGTDTQYF. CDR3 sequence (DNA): TGTGCCAGCAGCTTCGGACTAGGGACAGATACGCAGTATTTT.

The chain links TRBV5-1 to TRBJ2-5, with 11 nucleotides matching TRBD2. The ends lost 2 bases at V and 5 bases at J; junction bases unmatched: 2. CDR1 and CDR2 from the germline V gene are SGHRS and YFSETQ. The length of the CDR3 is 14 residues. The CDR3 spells CASSLGTSGETQYF. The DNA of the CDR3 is TGCGCCAGCAGCTTAGGGACTAGCGGTGAGACCCAGTACTTC.

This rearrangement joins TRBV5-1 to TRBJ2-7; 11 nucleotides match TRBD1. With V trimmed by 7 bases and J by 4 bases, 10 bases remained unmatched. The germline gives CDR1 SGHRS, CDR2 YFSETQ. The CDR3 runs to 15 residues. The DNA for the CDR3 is TGCGCCAGCGGCCCTGGACAGGGGGCTAGGTACGAGCAGTACTTC. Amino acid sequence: CASGPGQGARYEQYF.